This is a list of T cell receptor beta chains from one sample in a study of regulatory T cells. Profiled with immunoSEQ multiplex PCR; TCRdb holds only in-frame clones, not every one. The profile shows 20,000 to 25,000 clones, 88% of them singletons. The sample consisted of conventional CD4+ T cells sorted from blood. Receptor source: a child aged 5 to 17 with CD3G deficiency. The CDR3 runs from the conserved cysteine through the conserved F or W. Fields, in order: V gene, clone size, J gene, D gene, CDR3 DNA, CDR3 protein. D genes are given only for firm matches. Only some rows state a clone size, as once, few, many or a class for expanded clones.

>TRBV6-1|NA|TRBJ1-2|NA
TGTGCCAGCAGTGCACAGGGACGCGGGGGCTACACCTTC
CASSAQGRGGYTF
>TRBV5-1|NA|TRBJ2-1|TRBD2
TGCGCCAGCAGCCGGGAACTAGCGCACAATGAGCAGTTCTTC
CASSRELAHNEQFF
>TRBV5-1|NA|TRBJ2-3|TRBD1
TGCGCCAGCAGGTCCGGACAGGGTGGTGGTACGCAGTATTTT
CASRSGQGGGTQYF
>TRBV28|once|TRBJ2-7|TRBD2
TGTGCCAGCAACCCTCTTAGCGGGAAGGGGAGTGAGCAGTACTTC
CASNPLSGKGSEQYF
>TRBV7-1|NA|TRBJ2-3|NA
TGTGCCAGCAGCATAGGAGGGAAGGCGCAGTATTTT
CASSIGGKAQYF
>TRBV5-1|NA|TRBJ2-3|NA
TGCGCCAGCAGCTTGGTGGGCAGAGCAGATACGCAGTATTTT
CASSLVGRADTQYF
>TRBV7-6|NA|TRBJ2-2|NA
TGTGCCAGCAGCCCCGGACCGAACACCGGGGAGCTGTTTTTT
CASSPGPNTGELFF
>TRBV18|NA|TRBJ2-3|NA
TGTGCCAGCTCACCACCGGGATATGGCAGTGCAGATACGCAGTATTTT
CASSPPGYGSADTQYF
>TRBV28|NA|TRBJ2-7|TRBD1
TGTGCCAGCACCGCACTGGGACAGGGTTTGAACGAGCAGTACTTC
CASTALGQGLNEQYF
>TRBV28|NA|TRBJ2-3|NA
TGTGCCAGCAGTTTGGGCGCTAGCGGCACAGATACGCAGTATTTT
CASSLGASGTDTQYF
>TRBV7-9|NA|TRBJ2-2|NA
TGTGCCAGCAGCAAACAGGGCGGCGGGGAGCTGTTTTTT
CASSKQGGGELFF
>TRBV5-1|NA|TRBJ2-1|NA
TGCGCCAGCAGCTTGGATGGGGGACCTTACAATGAGCAGTTCTTC
CASSLDGGPYNEQFF
>TRBV6-1|NA|TRBJ2-2|TRBD1
TGTGCCAGCATTCTCACAGGGGGCGGCGGGGAGCTGTTTTTT
CASILTGGGGELFF
>TRBV25-1|NA|TRBJ1-1|TRBD1
TGTGCCAGCACCATTAAGGGGGACAGGGACACTGAAGCTTTCTTT
CASTIKGDRDTEAFF
>TRBV5-1|NA|TRBJ2-3|NA
TGCGCCAGCAGCTCCGGAGATACGCAGTATTTT
CASSSGDTQYF
>TRBV28|once|TRBJ2-7|NA
TGTGCCAGCAGTCCGAGACAGGAACGCTACGAGCAGTACTTC
CASSPRQERYEQYF
>TRBV5-1|NA|TRBJ2-3|NA
TGCGCCAGCAGCTTGGGTGATTCTAGCACAGATACGCAGTATTTT
CASSLGDSSTDTQYF
>TRBV10-3|NA|TRBJ2-1|NA
TGTGCCTCCGGGGAGAGGAAGAATGAGCAGTTCTTC
CASGERKNEQFF
>TRBV28|NA|TRBJ1-1|NA
TGTGCCAGCCGGCAGAGGAACACTGAAGCTTTCTTT
CASRQRNTEAFF
>TRBV10-2|NA|TRBJ2-7|TRBD2
TGCGCCAGCAGATTAGCGGGAGGGCACGAGCAGTACTTC
CASRLAGGHEQYF
>TRBV5-1|NA|TRBJ2-3|NA
TGCGCCAGCAGCTTGGCGGCTGGAAAGGGATTGACAGATACGCAGTATTTT
CASSLAAGKGLTDTQYF
>TRBV28|NA|TRBJ1-4|TRBD1
TGTGCCAGCAGTGGGAGGCCAGGGGGTGATGAAAAACTGTTTTTT
CASSGRPGGDEKLFF